Below, 2 T cell receptor beta chains from the same sample are listed, as sequenced in a study of PD-L1 blockade in urothelial cancer. The table came from immunoSEQ multiplex PCR; TCRdb's copy has only in-frame clones and leaves some out. This table holds about 88,000 clones, around nine tenths found once. Sequencing was performed on PBMCs, taken around atezolizumab (anti-PD-L1) treatment. Receptor source: a man aged 60-69 years with urothelial cancer.

The V call is TRBV15, the J call TRBJ2-1, with D perhaps TRBD2 (5 bases). Trimming cost V 1 base and J 3 bases, with 10 bases left between them. CDR1 LNHNV and CDR2 YYDKDF come from the germline V gene (reference sequence). The CDR3 runs to 15 residues. The CDR3 nucleotides are TGTGCCACCAGCAGAGTCGACGGAGGCTACAATGAGCAGTTCTTC. Its protein is CATSRVDGGYNEQFF. Together with reference TRBV15 and TRBJ2-1, the CDR3 gives the full variable domain: DAMVIQNPRYQVTQFGKPVTLSCSQTLNHNVMYWYQQKSSQAPKLLFHYYDKDFNNEADTPDNFQSRRPNTSFCFLDIRSPGLGDTAMYLCATSRVDGGYNEQFFGPGTRLTVL.

The rearrangement joins TRBV27 to TRBJ1-1; no clear D gene. CDR3 length equals 13 residues. Looked up from germline, CDR1 is MNHEY and CDR2 is SMNVEV (reference sequence). V gave up 2 bases and J gave up 9 bases, with 13 bases separating them. CDR3 residues: CASSLNGRGKAFF. The CDR3 bases are TGTGCCAGCAGTTTAAATGGCCGAGGGAAAGCTTTCTTT.